These 18 T cell receptor beta chains share one sample of origin, sequenced in a study of blood T cell repertoires in COVID-19. Sequencing used immunoSEQ multiplex PCR; TCRdb keeps in-frame clones, though not all of them. The sample consists of roughly 100,000 clones, about 80% of them appearing once. Material for sequencing was peripheral blood. These receptor sequences come from a human donor in a cohort sampled during active COVID-19.

In DNA, the CDR3 is TGTGCCAGCAGCACGGACGCACTAGCGGGGTGGGAGACCCAGTACTTC. Its protein is CASSTDALAGWETQYF. The chain is built from TRBV7-2 and TRBJ2-5, with 10 bases identical to TRBD2. Germline assignment: CDR1 SGHTA and CDR2 FQGNSA. This CDR3 spans 16 amino acids. The trim removed 5 bases at V and 5 bases at J, leaving 11 bases unmatched.

The chain employs TRBV27 and TRBJ2-5; TRBD2 is a possible D gene (6 bases). Trimming removed 8 bases from V and 7 bases from J, with 14 bases in between. Germline V gives CDR1 MNHEY, CDR2 SMNVEV (reference sequence). The CDR3 contains 12 residues. CDR3 in DNA: TGTGCCAGCTCAGGCGGGGCAGGGACCCAGTACTTC. Protein sequence: CASSGGAGTQYF.

On this clone: A junction boundary mismatches the germline segment, possibly from a read error. V usage is TRBV7-9 and J usage is TRBJ2-1, with D hard to call. Per germline, CDR1 SEHNR and CDR2 FQNEAQ (reference sequence). The CDR3 consists of 14 residues. CDR3 nucleotides: TGTGCCAGCAGCTTAGTAGTCTCCCACAATGAGCAGTTCTTC. As protein: CASSLVVSHNEQFF.

The chain uses TRBV2 and TRBJ2-3, with D tentatively TRBD1 (5 bases). Germline-derived CDR1 and CDR2 are SNHLY and FYNNEI. Trimming shortened V by 8 bases and J by 1 base, and 13 bases separated the two germline ends. There are 14 residues in the CDR3. This chain's CDR3 is CASSGQGGTDTQYF. The CDR3 DNA sequence: TGTGCCAGCTCAGGGCAGGGTGGCACAGATACGCAGTATTTT.

DNA for the CDR3: TGCGCCAGCAGCCCAGGGTTTTTGAACACTGAAGCTTTCTTT. Encoded protein: CASSPGFLNTEAFF. This rearrangement joins TRBV10-1 to TRBJ1-1, with TRBD1 as a possible D gene (5 bases). Per germline, CDR1 WNHNN and CDR2 SYGVQD (reference sequence). Deletions cut 6 bases from V and 0 bases from J, with 11 bases between. The CDR3 covers 14 residues.

The rearrangement links TRBV28 to TRBJ1-2, with D possibly being TRBD1 (5 bases). The germline V gene has CDR1 MDHEN and CDR2 SYDVKM. The CDR3 contains 15 residues. V lost 6 bases to trimming and J lost 1 base, with 15 bases between them. The CDR3 bases are TGTGCCAGCAGGGGGGGTGGCGCCGGTAACTATGGCTACACCTTC. Its translation is CASRGGGAGNYGYTF.

This clone was seen only a few times. V and J are TRBV24-1 and TRBJ1-1; D remains unclear. The CDR3 runs to 17 residues. With 2 bases removed from V and 4 bases from J, the gap between germline ends came to 19 bases. Germline CDR1 and CDR2: KGHDR and SFDVKD. DNA for the CDR3: TGTGCCACCAGTGATTGGGAGAGGGAGGGCCGGGGCACTGAAGCTTTCTTT. It yields the protein CATSDWEREGRGTEAFF.

The chain uses TRBV5-5 and TRBJ2-7; 12 positions agree with TRBD1. This CDR3 region has 15 residues. J was trimmed by 5 bases and V by 4 bases; bases with no gene match: 7. Germline loops: CDR1 SGHKS, CDR2 YYEKEE (reference sequence). The CDR3 spells CASSPGTGGINEQYF. DNA of the CDR3: TGTGCCAGCAGCCCCGGGACAGGGGGCATCAACGAGCAGTACTTC.

The chain is built from TRBV7-9 and TRBJ1-5, with 12 positions matching TRBD1. Germline V gene lookup returns CDR1 SEHNR and CDR2 FQNEAQ (reference sequence). CDR3 length: 17 amino acids. Unmatched junction bases numbered 2, after V lost 1 base and J lost 1 base. The DNA for the CDR3 is TGTGCCAGCAGCTTAGGCGGGACAGGGGGCAGCAATCAGCCCCAGCATTTT. It translates to CASSLGGTGGSNQPQHF.

J is TRBJ1-5 and V is TRBV5-6, with a possible D match to TRBD1 (5 bases). V gave up 3 bases and J gave up 6 bases, with 16 bases separating them. This CDR3 spans 15 amino acids. The germline V gene encodes CDR1 SGHDT and CDR2 YYEEEE. For the CDR3, the DNA is TGTGCCAGCAGCTCGCTGGGGGAGGGGTCTCAGCCCCAGCATTTT. This gives the protein CASSSLGEGSQPQHF.

This chain links TRBV12-3 or TRBV12-4 with TRBJ1-1; the match to TRBD1 covers 8 bases. The CDR3 consists of 13 residues. V trimming: 8 bases; J trimming: 1 base; junction bases outside the gene matches: 3. As DNA, the CDR3 is TGTGCCAGCTGGACAGGGAGGAACACTGAAGCTTTCTTT. It specifies CASWTGRNTEAFF.

The rearrangement joins TRBV5-1 to TRBJ1-1, with a weak D call TRBD1 (5 bases). From germline, CDR1 is SGHRS and CDR2 YFSETQ. This CDR3 has 14 amino acids. With 3 bases removed from V and 1 base from J, the gap between germline ends came to 10 bases. CDR3 amino acids: CASSWGGANTEAFF. CDR3 coding DNA: TGCGCCAGCAGCTGGGGCGGTGCGAACACTGAAGCTTTCTTT.

The chain links TRBV6-1 to TRBJ1-2; 8 nucleotides line up with TRBD1. V gave up 3 bases and J gave up 3 bases; unmatched junction bases: 6. Germline CDR1 is MNHNS and CDR2 is SASEGT. The CDR3 is 15 amino acids. CDR3 in DNA: TGTGCCAGCAGTGAGGGGGACAGGCCCTACTATGGCTACACCTTC. As protein: CASSEGDRPYYGYTF.

This chain uses TRBV2 with TRBJ1-3; unclear D gene. This CDR3 is 15 amino acids long. V gave up 8 bases and J gave up 0 bases, with 14 bases separating them. CDR1 is SNHLY, CDR2 FYNNEI, per germline. The CDR3 spells CASVRSGSSGNTIYF. CDR3 DNA sequence: TGTGCCAGCGTCCGGTCGGGGAGCTCTGGAAACACCATATATTTT.

The CDR3 bases are TGTGCCAGCAGCCTACAGGGGGACGCGGGGGCGGCTTTCTTT. Protein sequence: CASSLQGDAGAAFF. V and J are TRBV6-4 and TRBJ1-1, with TRBD1 matching 8 bases. Germline lookup yields CDR1 MRHNA and CDR2 SNTAGT. V lost 6 bases and J lost 11; bases outside the gene matches: 14. The CDR3 loop spans 14 amino acids.

This chain uses TRBV27 with TRBJ1-2, with D unclear. V was clipped by 6 bases and J by 1 base, with 9 bases between them. The CDR3 spans 13 residues. Germline lookup yields CDR1 MNHEY and CDR2 SMNVEV (reference sequence). CDR3 amino acids: CASSVEGNYGYTF. The CDR3 DNA is TGTGCCAGCAGCGTTGAGGGTAACTATGGCTACACCTTC.

This clone has only a few counts. The rearrangement links TRBV5-4 to TRBJ1-1; unclear D gene. Germline assignment: CDR1 SGHNT and CDR2 YYREEE (reference sequence). V was pared by 3 bases and J by 5 bases, with 11 bases between. The CDR3 consists of 13 residues. CDR3 sequence: CASSYEGVTEAFF. For the CDR3, the DNA is TGTGCCAGCAGCTACGAGGGAGTTACTGAAGCTTTCTTT. The complete variable domain, with remaining parts taken from reference TRBV5-4 and TRBJ1-1, reads ETGVTQSPTHLIKTRGQQVTLRCSSQSGHNTVSWYQQALGQGPQFIFQYYREEENGRGNFPPRFSGLQFPNYSSELNVNALELDDSALYLCASSYEGVTEAFFGQGTRLTVV.

The rearrangement links TRBV9 to TRBJ1-1; D perhaps matches TRBD1 (6 bases). Trimming took 7 bases from V and 0 from J, leaving 10 bases between them. This CDR3 contains 13 residues. Germline V gene lookup returns CDR1 SGDLS and CDR2 YYNGEE. CDR3 residues: CASGGQMNTEAFF. The CDR3 DNA follows: TGTGCCAGCGGAGGACAGATGAACACTGAAGCTTTCTTT. Full variable domain (missing parts from reference TRBV9 and TRBJ1-1): DSGVTQTPKHLITATGQRVTLRCSPRSGDLSVYWYQQSLDQGLQFLIQYYNGEERAKGNILERFSAQQFPDLHSELNLSSLELGDSALYFCASGGQMNTEAFFGQGTRLTVV.